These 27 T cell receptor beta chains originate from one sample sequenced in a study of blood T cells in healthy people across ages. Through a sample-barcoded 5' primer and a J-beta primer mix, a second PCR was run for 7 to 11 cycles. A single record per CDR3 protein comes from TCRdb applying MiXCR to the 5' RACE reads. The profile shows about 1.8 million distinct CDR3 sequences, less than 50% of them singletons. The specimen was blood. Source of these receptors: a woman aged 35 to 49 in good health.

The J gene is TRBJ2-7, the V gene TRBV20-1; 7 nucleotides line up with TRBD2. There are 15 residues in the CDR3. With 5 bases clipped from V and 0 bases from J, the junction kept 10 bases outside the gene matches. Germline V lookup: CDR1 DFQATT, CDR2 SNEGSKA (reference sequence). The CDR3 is CSASRAGISSYEQYF. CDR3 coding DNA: TGCAGTGCTTCCCGAGCGGGGATAAGCTCCTACGAGCAGTACTTC.

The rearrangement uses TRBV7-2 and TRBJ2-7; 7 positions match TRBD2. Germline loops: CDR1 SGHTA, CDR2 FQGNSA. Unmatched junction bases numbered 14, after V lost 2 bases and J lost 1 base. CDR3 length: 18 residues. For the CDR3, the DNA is TGTGCCAGCAGCTTATACCCCACCGGGAGGTCTGGGTCCTACGAGCAGTACTTC. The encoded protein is CASSLYPTGRSGSYEQYF.

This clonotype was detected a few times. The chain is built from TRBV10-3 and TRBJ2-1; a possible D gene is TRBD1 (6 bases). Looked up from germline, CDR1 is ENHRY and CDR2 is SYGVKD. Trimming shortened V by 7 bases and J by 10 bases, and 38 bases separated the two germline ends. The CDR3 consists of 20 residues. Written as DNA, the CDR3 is TGTGCCATCAACCCCTTGGATGGTCCGCTGGGGGCCCTCACCACCAGAGAGCAGTTCTTC. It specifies CAINPLDGPLGALTTREQFF.

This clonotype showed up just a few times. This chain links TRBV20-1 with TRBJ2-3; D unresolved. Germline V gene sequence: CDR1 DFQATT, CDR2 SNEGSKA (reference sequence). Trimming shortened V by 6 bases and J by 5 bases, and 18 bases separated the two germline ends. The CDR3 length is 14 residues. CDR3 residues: CSAYPPISIDTQYF. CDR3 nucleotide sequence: TGCAGTGCCTACCCGCCCATAAGTATAGATACGCAGTATTTT.

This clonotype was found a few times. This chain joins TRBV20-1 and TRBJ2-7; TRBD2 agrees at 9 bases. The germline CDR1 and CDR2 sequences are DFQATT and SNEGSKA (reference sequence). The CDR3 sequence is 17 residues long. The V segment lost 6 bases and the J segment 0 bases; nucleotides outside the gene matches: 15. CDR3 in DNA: TGCAGTGCCTATCCGGGTAGCGGGGGAAGAAGCTCCTACGAGCAGTACTTC. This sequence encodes CSAYPGSGGRSSYEQYF.

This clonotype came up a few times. The CDR3 nucleotides are TGCAGCGTTGCAGGGCTCAATGAGCAGTTCTTC. It translates to CSVAGLNEQFF. The chain combines TRBV29-1 with TRBJ2-1; D is perhaps TRBD1 (5 bases). This CDR3 is 11 amino acids long. Germline V CDR1 and CDR2: SQVTM, ANQGSEA. V lost 4 bases to trimming and J lost 6 bases, with 7 bases between them.

The DNA of the CDR3 is TGTGCCAGCAGTCGCAGGCCATGGGAGACCCAGTACTTC. This encodes CASSRRPWETQYF. This chain links TRBV6-1 with TRBJ2-7, with unresolved D. The DNA end is more similar to TRBJ2-5, so the J call may be wrong. The germline gives CDR1 MNHNS, CDR2 SASEGT. The CDR3 contains 13 residues.

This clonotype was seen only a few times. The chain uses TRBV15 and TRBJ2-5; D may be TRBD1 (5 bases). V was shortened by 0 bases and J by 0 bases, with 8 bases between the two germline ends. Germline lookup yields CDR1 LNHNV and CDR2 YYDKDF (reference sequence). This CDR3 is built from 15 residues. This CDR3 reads CATSRDTGDQETQYF. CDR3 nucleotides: TGTGCCACCAGCAGAGATACAGGAGACCAAGAGACCCAGTACTTC.

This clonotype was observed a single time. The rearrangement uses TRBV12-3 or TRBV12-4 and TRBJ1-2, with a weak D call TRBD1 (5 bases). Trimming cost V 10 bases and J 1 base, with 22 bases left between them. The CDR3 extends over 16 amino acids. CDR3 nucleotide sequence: TGTGCCACCGGTCGGAAAGGGACTATGGGTAACTATGGCTACACCTTC. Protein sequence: CATGRKGTMGNYGYTF.

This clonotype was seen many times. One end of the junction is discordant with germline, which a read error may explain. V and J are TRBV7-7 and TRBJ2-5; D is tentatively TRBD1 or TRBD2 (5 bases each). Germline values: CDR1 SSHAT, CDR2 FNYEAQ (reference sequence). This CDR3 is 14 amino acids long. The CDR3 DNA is TGTGCTAGCAGCTTAGACAGTGGGGGAGAGACCCAGTACTTC. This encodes CASSLDSGGETQYF.

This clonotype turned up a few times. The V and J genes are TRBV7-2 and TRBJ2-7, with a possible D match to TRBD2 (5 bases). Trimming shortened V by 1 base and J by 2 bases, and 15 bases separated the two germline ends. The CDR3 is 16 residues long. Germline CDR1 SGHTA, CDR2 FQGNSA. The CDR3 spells CASSLGSGLTTYEQYF. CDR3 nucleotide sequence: TGTGCCAGCAGCTTAGGTTCCGGACTCACCACCTACGAGCAGTACTTC.

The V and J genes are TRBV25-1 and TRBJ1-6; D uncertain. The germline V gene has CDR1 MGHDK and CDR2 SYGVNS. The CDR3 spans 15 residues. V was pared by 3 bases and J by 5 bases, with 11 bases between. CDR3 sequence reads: CASSDSSQNNSPLHF. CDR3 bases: TGTGCCAGCAGTGACAGCTCTCAAAATAATTCACCCCTCCACTTT.

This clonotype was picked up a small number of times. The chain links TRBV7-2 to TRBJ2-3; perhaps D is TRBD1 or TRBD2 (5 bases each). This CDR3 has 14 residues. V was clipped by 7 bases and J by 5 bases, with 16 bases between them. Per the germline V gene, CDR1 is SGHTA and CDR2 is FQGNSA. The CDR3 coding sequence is TGTGCCAGCACCGGGGCCTGGCTCGTAGATACGCAGTATTTT. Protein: CASTGAWLVDTQYF.

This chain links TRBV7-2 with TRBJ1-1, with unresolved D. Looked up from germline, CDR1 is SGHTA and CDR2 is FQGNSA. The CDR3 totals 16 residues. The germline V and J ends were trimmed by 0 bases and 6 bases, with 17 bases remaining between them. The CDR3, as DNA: TGTGCCAGCAGCTTAGCGATCCAGGACGGTTCGGCTGAAGCTTTCTTT. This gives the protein CASSLAIQDGSAEAFF.

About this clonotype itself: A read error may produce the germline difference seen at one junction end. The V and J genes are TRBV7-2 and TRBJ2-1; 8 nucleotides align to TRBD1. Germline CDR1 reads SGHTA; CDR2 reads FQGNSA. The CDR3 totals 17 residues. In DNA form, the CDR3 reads TGTGCTAGCAGCTTAGAGGTGGGCAGGGGGCTCTACAATGAGCAGTTCTTC. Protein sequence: CASSLEVGRGLYNEQFF.

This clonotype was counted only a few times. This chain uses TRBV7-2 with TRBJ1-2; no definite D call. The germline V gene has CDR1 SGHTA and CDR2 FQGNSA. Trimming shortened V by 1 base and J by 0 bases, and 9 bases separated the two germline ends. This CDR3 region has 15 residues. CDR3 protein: CASSLGGLTNYGYTF. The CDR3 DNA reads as TGTGCCAGCAGCTTAGGAGGGCTCACTAACTATGGCTACACCTTC. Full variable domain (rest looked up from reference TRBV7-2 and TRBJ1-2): GAGVSQSPSNKVTEKGKDVELRCDPISGHTALYWYRQSLGQGLEFLIYFQGNSAPDKSGLPSDRFSAERTGGSVSTLTIQRTQQEDSAVYLCASSLGGLTNYGYTFGSGTRLTVV.

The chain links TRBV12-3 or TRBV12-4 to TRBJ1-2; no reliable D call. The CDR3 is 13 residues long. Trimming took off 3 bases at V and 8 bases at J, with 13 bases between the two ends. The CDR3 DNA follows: TGTGCCAGCAGTTTTCGGGGATCGGAAGGCTACACCTTC. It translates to CASSFRGSEGYTF.

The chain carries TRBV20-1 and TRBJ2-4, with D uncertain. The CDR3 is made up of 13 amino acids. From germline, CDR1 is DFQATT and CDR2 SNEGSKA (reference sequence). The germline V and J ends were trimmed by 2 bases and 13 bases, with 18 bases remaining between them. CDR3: CSARRANPTQQYF. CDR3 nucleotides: TGCAGTGCTAGAAGGGCCAATCCTACGCAGCAGTACTTC.

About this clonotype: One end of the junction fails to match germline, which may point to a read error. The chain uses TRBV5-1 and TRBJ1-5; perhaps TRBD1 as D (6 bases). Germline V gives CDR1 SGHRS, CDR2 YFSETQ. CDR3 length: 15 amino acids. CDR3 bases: TGCGCCATCAGCTTGGATACAGGGCAGCAACAGCCCCAGCATTTT. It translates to CAISLDTGQQQPQHF.

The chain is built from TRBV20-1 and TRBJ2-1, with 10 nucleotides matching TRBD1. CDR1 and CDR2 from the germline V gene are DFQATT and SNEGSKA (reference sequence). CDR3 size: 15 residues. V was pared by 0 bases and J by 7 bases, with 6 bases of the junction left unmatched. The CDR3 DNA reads TGCAGTGCTAGAGATCCGGGACAGGGGTTGAATGAGCAGTTCTTC. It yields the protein CSARDPGQGLNEQFF.

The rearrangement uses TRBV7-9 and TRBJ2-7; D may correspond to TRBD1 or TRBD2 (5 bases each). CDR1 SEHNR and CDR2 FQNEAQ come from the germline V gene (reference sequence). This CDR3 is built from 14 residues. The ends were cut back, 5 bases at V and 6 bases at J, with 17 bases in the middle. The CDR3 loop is CASSPRERGFEQYF. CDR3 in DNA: TGTGCCAGCAGCCCTCGGGAAAGGGGTTTCGAGCAGTACTTC. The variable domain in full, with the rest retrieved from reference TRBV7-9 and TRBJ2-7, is DTGVSQNPRHKITKRGQNVTFRCDPISEHNRLYWYRQTLGQGPEFLTYFQNEAQLEKSRLLSDRFSAERPKGSFSTLEIQRTEQGDSAMYLCASSPRERGFEQYFGPGTRLTVT.

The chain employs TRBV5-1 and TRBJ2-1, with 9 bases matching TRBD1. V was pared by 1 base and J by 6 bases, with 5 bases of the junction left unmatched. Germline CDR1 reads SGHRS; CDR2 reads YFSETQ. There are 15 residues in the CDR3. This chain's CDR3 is CASSLTGGFSNEQFF. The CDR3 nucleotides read TGCGCCAGCAGCTTGACAGGGGGCTTTAGCAATGAGCAGTTCTTC.

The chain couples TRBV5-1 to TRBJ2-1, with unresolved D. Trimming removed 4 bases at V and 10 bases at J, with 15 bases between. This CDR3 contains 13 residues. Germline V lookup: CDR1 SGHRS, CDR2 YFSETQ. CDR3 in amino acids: CASSPVVVREQFF. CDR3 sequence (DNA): TGCGCCAGCAGCCCGGTTGTGGTCAGGGAGCAGTTCTTC.

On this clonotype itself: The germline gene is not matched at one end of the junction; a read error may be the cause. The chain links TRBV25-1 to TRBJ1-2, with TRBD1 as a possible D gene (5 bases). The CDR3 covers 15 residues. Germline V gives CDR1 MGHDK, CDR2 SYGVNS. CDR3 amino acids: CASSEAGVPNYGYIF. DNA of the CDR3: TGTGCCAGCAGTGAAGCGGGGGTTCCTAACTATGGCTACATCTTC.

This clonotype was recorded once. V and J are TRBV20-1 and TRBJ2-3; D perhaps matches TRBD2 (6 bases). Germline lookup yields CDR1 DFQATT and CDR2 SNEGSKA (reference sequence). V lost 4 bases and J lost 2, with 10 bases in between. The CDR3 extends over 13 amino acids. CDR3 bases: TGCAGTGCTATGCGGGGCCCCACAGATACGCAGTATTTT. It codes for CSAMRGPTDTQYF.

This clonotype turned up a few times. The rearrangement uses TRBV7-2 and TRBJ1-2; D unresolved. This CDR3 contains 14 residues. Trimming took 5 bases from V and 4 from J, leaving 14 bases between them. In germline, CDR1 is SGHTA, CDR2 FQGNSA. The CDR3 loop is CASSLDGGSYGYTF. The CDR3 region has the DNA TGTGCCAGCAGCCTAGACGGCGGCTCCTATGGCTACACCTTC.

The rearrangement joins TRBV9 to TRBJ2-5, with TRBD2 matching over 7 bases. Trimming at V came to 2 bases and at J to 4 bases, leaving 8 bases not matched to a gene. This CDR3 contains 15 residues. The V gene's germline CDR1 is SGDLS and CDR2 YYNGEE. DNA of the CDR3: TGTGCCAGCAGCGTGGAACCACGGGGGGTAGAGACCCAGTACTTC. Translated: CASSVEPRGVETQYF.